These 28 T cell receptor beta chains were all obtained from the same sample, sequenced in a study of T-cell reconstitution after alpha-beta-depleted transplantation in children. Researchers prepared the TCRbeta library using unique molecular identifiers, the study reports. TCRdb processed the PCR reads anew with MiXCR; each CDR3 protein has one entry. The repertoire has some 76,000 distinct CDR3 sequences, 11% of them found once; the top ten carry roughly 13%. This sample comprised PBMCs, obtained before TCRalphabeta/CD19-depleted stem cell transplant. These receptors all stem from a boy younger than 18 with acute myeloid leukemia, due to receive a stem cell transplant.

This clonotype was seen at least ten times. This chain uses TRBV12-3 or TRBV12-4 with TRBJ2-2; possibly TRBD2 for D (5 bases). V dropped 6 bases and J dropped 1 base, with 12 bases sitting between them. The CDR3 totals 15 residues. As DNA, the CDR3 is TGTGCCAGCAGATATTCCGGGGTGAACACCGGGGAGCTGTTTTTT. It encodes CASRYSGVNTGELFF.

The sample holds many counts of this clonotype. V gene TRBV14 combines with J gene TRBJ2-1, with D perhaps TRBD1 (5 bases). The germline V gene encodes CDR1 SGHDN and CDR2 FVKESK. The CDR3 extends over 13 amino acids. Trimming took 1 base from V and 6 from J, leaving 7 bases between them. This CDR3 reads CASSQVTGNEQFF. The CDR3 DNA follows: TGTGCCAGCAGCCAAGTAACAGGCAATGAGCAGTTCTTC.

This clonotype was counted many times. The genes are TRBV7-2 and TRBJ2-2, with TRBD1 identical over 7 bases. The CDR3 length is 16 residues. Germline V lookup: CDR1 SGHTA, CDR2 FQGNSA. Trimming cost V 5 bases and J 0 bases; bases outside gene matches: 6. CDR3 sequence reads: CASSRTGPANTGELFF. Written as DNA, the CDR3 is TGTGCCAGCAGCCGGACAGGACCTGCGAACACCGGGGAGCTGTTTTTT. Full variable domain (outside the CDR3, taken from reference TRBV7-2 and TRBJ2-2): GAGVSQSPSNKVTEKGKDVELRCDPISGHTALYWYRQSLGQGLEFLIYFQGNSAPDKSGLPSDRFSAERTGGSVSTLTIQRTQQEDSAVYLCASSRTGPANTGELFFGEGSRLTVL.

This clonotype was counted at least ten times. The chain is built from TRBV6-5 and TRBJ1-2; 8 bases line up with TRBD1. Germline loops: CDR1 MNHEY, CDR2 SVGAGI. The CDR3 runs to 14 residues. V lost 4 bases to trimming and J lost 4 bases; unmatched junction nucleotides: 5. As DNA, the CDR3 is TGTGCCAGCAGTTTACAGGGGGAGATCTATGGCTACACCTTC. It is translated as CASSLQGEIYGYTF.

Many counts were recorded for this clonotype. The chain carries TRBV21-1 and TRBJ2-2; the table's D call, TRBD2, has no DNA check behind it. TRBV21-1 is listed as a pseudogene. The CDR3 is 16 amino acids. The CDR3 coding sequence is TGTGCCAGCCAAACGGGGGGGCGGGAGGAGGTCGGGGAGCTGTTTTTT. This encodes CASQTGGREEVGELFF.

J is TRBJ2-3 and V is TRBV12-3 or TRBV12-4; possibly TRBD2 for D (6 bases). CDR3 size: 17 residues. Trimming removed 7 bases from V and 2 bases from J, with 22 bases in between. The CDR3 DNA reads TGTGCCAGCATCCAACCCTTCGGCGGGGCCGACACAGATACGCAGTATTTT. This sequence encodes CASIQPFGGADTDTQYF.

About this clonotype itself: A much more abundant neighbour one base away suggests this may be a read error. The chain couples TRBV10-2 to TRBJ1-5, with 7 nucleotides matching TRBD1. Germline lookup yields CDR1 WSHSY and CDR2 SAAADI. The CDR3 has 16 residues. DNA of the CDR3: TGCGACAGCAGTGAGTTCGCCCACAGGGGAGATCAGCCCCAGCATTTT. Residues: CDSSEFAHRGDQPQHF.

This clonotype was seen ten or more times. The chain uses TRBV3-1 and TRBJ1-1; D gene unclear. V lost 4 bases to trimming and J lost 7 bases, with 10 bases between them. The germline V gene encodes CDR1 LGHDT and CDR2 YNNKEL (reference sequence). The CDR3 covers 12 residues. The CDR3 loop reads CASSPGPSEAFF. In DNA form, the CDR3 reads TGTGCCAGCAGCCCCGGGCCTAGTGAAGCTTTCTTT.

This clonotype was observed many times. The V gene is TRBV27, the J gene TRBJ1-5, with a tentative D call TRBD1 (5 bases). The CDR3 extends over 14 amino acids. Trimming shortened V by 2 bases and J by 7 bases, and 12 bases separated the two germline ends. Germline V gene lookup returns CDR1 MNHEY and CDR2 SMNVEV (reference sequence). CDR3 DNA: TGTGCCAGCAGTTTAGGCGGGGGTGGGCAGCCCCAGCATTTT. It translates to CASSLGGGGQPQHF.

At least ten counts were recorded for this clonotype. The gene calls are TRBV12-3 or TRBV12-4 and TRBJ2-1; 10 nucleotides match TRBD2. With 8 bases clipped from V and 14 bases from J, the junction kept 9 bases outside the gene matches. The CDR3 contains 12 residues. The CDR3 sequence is CASGTGTSEEFF. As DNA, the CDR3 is TGTGCCAGCGGGACCGGGACTAGCGAGGAGTTCTTC.

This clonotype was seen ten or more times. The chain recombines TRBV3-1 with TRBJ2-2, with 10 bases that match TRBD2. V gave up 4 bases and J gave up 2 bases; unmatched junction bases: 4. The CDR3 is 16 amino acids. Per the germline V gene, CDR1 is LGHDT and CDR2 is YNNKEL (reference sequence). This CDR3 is CASSPGLAANTGELFF. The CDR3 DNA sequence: TGTGCCAGCAGCCCCGGACTAGCGGCAAACACCGGGGAGCTGTTTTTT.

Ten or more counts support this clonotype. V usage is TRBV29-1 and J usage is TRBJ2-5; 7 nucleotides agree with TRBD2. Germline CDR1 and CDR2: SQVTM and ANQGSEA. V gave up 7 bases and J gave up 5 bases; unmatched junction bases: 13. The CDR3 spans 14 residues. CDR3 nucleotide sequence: TGCAGCGCTTCAAAGCGGGGCCTGGGCGAGACCCAGTACTTC. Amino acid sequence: CSASKRGLGETQYF.

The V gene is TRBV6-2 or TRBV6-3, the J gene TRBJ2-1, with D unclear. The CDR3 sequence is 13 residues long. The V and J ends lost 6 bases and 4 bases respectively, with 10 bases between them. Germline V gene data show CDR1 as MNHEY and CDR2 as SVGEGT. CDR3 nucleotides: TGTGCCAGCAGAACCGACTCGTACAATGAGCAGTTCTTC. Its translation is CASRTDSYNEQFF.

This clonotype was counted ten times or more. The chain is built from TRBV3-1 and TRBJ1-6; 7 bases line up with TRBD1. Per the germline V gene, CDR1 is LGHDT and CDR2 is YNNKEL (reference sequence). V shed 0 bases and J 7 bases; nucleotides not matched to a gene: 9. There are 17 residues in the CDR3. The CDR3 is CASSQEGGTVLNSPLHF. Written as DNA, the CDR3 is TGTGCCAGCAGCCAAGAAGGAGGGACAGTCCTAAATTCACCCCTCCACTTT.

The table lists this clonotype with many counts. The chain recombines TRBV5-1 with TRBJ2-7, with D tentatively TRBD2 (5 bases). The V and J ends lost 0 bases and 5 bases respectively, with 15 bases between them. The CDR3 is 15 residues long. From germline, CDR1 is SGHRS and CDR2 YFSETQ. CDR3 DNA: TGCGCCAGCAGCTTGGGTTGGCCCGAGGGCCACGAGCAGTACTTC. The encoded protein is CASSLGWPEGHEQYF.

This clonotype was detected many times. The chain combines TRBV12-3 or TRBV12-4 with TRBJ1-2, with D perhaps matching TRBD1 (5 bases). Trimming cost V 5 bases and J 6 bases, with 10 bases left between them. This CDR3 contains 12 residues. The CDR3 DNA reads TGTGCCAGCAGTCCCGGGACTGATGGCTACACCTTC. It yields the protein CASSPGTDGYTF.

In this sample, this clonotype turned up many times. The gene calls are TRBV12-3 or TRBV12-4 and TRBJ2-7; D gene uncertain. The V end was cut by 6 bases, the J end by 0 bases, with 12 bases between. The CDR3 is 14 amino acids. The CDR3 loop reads CASRSQVASYEQYF. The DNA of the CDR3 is TGTGCCAGCAGATCCCAGGTAGCCTCCTACGAGCAGTACTTC.

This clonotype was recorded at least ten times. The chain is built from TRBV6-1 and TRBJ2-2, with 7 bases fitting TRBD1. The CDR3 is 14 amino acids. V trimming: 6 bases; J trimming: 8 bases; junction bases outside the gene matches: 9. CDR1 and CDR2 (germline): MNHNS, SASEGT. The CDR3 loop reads CASRPGTVWGELFF. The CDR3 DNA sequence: TGTGCCAGCAGACCCGGGACAGTCTGGGGGGAGCTGTTTTTT.

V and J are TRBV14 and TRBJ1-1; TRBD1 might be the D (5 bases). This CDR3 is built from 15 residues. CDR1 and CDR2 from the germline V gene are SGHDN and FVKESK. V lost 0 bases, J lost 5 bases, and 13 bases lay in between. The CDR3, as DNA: TGTGCCAGCAGCCAAGAACGAGGGGCTAATACTGAAGCTTTCTTT. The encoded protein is CASSQERGANTEAFF.

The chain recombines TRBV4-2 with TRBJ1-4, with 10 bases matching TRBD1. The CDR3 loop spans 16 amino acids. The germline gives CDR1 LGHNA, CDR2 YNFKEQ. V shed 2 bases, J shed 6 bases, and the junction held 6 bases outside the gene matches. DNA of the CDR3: TGTGCCAGCAGCCAATCCCCGGGACAGGGGCATGAAAAACTGTTTTTT. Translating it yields CASSQSPGQGHEKLFF.

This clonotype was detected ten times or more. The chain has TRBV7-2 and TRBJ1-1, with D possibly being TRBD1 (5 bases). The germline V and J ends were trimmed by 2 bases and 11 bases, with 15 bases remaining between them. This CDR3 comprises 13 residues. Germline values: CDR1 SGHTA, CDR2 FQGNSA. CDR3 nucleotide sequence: TGTGCCAGCAGCTTAACCCCGACAGCTCAGGCTTTCTTT. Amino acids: CASSLTPTAQAFF. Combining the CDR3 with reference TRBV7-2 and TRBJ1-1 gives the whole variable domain GAGVSQSPSNKVTEKGKDVELRCDPISGHTALYWYRQSLGQGLEFLIYFQGNSAPDKSGLPSDRFSAERTGGSVSTLTIQRTQQEDSAVYLCASSLTPTAQAFFGQGTRLTVV.

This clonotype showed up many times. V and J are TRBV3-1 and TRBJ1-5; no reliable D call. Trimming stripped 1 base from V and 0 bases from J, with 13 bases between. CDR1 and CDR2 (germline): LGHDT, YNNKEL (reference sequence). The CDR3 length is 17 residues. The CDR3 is CASSQGTWWNSNQPQHF. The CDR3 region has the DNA TGTGCCAGCAGCCAAGGGACTTGGTGGAATAGCAATCAGCCCCAGCATTTT.

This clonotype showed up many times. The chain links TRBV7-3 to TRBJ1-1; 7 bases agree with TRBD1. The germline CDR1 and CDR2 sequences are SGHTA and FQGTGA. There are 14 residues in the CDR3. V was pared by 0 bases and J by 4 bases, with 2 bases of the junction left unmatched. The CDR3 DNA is TGTGCCAGCAGCTTAACGACAGGGTTCACTGAAGCTTTCTTT. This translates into CASSLTTGFTEAFF. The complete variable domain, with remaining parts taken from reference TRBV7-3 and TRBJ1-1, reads GAGVSQTPSNKVTEKGKYVELRCDPISGHTALYWYRQSLGQGPEFLIYFQGTGAADDSGLPNDRFFAVRPEGSVSTLKIQRTERGDSAVYLCASSLTTGFTEAFFGQGTRLTVV.

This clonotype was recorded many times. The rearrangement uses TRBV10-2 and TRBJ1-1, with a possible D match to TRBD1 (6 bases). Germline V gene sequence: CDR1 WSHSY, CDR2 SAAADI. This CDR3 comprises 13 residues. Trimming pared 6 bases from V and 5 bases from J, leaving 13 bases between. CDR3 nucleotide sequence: TGCGCCAGCAGAAATACAGGGAGGACTGAAGCTTTCTTT. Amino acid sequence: CASRNTGRTEAFF.

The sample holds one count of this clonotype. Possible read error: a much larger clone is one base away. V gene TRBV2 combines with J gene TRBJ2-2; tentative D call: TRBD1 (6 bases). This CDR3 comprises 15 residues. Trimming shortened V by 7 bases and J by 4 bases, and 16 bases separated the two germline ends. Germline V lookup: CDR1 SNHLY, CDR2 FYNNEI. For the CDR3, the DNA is TGTGCCAGCAACTCCGGGACATTGATCACCGGGGAGCTGTTTTTT. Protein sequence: CASNSGTLITGELFF.

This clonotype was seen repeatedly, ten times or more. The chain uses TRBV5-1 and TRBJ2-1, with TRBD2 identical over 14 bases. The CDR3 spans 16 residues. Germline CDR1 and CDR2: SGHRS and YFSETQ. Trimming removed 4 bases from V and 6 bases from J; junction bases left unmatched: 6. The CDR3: CASSRGLAGGGNEQFF. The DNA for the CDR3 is TGCGCCAGCAGCAGAGGACTAGCGGGGGGTGGCAATGAGCAGTTCTTC.

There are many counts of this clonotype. DNA of the CDR3: TGTGCCATCAGTTTAAGCGGGGCGAACACCGGGGAGCTGTTTTTT. Protein: CAISLSGANTGELFF. The V call is TRBV10-3, the J call TRBJ2-2; 7 bases agree with TRBD2. The CDR3 has 15 amino acids. With 5 bases clipped from V and 0 bases from J, the junction kept 3 bases outside the gene matches. Looked up from germline, CDR1 is ENHRY and CDR2 is SYGVKD.

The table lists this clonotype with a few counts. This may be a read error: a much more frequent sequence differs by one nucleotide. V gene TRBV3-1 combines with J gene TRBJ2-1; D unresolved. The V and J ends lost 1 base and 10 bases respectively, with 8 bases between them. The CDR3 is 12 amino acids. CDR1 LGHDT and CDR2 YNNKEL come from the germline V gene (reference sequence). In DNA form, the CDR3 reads TGTGCCAGCAGCCAAGTTATGGCAGAGCAGTTCTTC. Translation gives CASSQVMAEQFF.